This T cell receptor beta chain came from a study of CD8 T cells in ankylosing spondylitis. TCRdb passed the 5' RACE reads through MiXCR, listing each CDR3 protein once. The sample has 200,000 to 300,000 distinct CDR3 sequences; under 35% are singletons. This clonotype appeared a few times. Deletions cut 5 bases from V and 8 bases from J, with 6 bases between. The CDR3 sequence is 11 residues long. Looked up from germline, CDR1 is KGHDR and CDR2 is SFDVKD. The sequenced material came from blood, either unsorted or a sorted T cell fraction (not recorded which). V gene TRBV24-1 combines with J gene TRBJ2-1, with D unclear. The receptor was derived from a male donor with ankylosing spondylitis or in good health (not recorded which). CDR3 region: CATSGGDEQFF. CDR3 DNA: TGTGCCACCAGTGGTGGCGATGAGCAGTTCTTC.